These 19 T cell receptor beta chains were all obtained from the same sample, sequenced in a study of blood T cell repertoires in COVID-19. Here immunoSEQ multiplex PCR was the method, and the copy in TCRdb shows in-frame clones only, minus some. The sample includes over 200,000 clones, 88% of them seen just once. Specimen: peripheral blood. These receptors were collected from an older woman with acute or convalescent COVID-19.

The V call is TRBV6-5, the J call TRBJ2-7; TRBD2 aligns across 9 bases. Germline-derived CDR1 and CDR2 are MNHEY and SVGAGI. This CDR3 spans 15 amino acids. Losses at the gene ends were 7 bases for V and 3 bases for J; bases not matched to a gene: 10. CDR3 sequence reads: CASTQWAGGLYEQYF. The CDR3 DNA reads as TGTGCCAGCACCCAGTGGGCGGGAGGGCTCTACGAGCAGTACTTC.

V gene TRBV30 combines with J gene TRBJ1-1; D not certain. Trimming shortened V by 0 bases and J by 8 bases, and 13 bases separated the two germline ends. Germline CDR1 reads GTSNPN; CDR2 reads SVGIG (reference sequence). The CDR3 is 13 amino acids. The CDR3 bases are TGTGCCTGGAGTGTCACCGTGGGCCTCGAAGCTTTCTTT. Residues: CAWSVTVGLEAFF.

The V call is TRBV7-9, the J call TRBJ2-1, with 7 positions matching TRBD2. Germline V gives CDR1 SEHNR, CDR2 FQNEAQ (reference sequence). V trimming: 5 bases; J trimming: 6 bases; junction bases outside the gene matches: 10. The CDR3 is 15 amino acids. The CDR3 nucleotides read TGTGCCAGCAGCAACCGTGGGCGGGGGTCCAATGAGCAGTTCTTC. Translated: CASSNRGRGSNEQFF. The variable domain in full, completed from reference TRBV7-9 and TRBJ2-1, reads DTGVSQNPRHKITKRGQNVTFRCDPISEHNRLYWYRQTLGQGPEFLTYFQNEAQLEKSRLLSDRFSAERPKGSFSTLEIQRTEQGDSAMYLCASSNRGRGSNEQFFGPGTRLTVL.

The CDR3 reads CASSLDTPNYGYTF. CDR3 nucleotides: TGCGCCAGCAGCTTGGACACCCCTAACTATGGCTACACCTTC. The chain links TRBV5-1 to TRBJ1-2, with D uncertain. Per germline, CDR1 SGHRS and CDR2 YFSETQ. The CDR3 totals 14 residues. V was shortened by 0 bases and J by 0 bases, with 6 bases between the two germline ends. Looking up the rest from reference TRBV5-1 and TRBJ1-2 gives the full variable domain: KAGVTQTPRYLIKTRGQQVTLSCSPISGHRSVSWYQQTPGQGLQFLFEYFSETQRNKGNFPGRFSGRQFSNSRSEMNVSTLELGDSALYLCASSLDTPNYGYTFGSGTRLTVV.

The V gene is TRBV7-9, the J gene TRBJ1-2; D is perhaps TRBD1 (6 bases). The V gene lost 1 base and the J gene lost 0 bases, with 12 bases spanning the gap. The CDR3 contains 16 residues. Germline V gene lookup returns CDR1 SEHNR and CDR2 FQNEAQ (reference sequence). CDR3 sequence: CASSLGDRSSNYGYTF. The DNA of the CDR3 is TGTGCCAGCAGCTTAGGCGACAGGAGCTCTAACTATGGCTACACCTTC.

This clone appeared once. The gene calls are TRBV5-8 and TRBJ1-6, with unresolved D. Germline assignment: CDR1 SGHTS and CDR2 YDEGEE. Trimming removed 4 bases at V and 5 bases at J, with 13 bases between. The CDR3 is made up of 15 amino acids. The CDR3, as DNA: TGTGCCAGCAGCCGTAACCCTGCTAATAATTCACCCCTCCACTTT. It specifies CASSRNPANNSPLHF.

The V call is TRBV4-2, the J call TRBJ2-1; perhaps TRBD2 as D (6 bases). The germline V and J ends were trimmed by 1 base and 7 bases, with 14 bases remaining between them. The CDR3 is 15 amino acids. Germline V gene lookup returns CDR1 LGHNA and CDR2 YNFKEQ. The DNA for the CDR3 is TGTGCCAGCAGCCAAGTCGGGGGAGAGGGGAATGAGCAGTTCTTC. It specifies CASSQVGGEGNEQFF.

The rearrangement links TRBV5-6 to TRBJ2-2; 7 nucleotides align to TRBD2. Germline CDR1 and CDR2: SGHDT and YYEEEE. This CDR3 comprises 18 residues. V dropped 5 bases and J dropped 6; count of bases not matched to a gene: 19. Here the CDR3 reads CASRNHGGGIFGAGELFF. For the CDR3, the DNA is TGTGCCAGCAGAAACCATGGCGGGGGAATCTTCGGGGCCGGGGAGCTGTTTTTT.

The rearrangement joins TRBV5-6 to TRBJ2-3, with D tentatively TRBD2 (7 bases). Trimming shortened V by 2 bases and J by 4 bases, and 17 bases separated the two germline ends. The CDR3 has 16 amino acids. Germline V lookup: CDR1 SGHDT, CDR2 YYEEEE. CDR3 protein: CASSLQGGWEADTQYF. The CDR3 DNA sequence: TGTGCCAGCAGCTTACAGGGAGGGTGGGAAGCAGATACGCAGTATTTT.

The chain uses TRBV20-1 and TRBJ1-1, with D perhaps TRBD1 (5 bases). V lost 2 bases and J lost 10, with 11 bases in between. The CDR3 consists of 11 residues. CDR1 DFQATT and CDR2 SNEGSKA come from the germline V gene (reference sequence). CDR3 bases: TGCAGTGCTAGATATGCGGGACTAGCTTTCTTT. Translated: CSARYAGLAFF.

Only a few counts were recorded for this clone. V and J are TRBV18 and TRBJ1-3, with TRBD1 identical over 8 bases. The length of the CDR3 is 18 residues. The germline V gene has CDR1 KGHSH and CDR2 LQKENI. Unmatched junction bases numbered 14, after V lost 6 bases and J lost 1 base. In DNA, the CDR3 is TGTGCCAGCTCTCCAGACAGGGGTGGACCCGGGTCTGGAAACACCATATATTTT. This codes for CASSPDRGGPGSGNTIYF.

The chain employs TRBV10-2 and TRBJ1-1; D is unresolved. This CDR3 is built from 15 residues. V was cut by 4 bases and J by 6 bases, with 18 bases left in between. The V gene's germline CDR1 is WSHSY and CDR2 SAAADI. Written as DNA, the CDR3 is TGCGCCAGCAGTGCCTTGAGGGCGCCCGGCGCTGAAGCTTTCTTT. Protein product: CASSALRAPGAEAFF.

The CDR3 DNA reads TGTGCCAGCAGCCTCATTAGCGGGGGAGACAATGAGCAGTTCTTC. Translation gives CASSLISGGDNEQFF. The V gene is TRBV7-2, the J gene TRBJ2-1; the match to TRBD2 covers 9 bases. The length of the CDR3 is 15 residues. With V trimmed by 5 bases and J by 5 bases, 7 bases remained unmatched. The germline V gene has CDR1 SGHTA and CDR2 FQGNSA.

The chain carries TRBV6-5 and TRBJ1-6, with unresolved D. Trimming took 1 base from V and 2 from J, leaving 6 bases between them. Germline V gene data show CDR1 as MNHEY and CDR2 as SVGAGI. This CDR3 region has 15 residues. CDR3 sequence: CASSYYQAYNSPLHF. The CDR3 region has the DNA TGTGCCAGCAGTTACTATCAGGCCTATAATTCACCCCTCCACTTT.

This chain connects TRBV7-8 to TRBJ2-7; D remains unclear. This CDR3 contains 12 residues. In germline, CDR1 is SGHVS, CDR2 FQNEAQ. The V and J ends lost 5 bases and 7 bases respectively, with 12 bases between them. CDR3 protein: CASSLLNGEQYF. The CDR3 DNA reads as TGTGCCAGCAGCCTACTAAATGGGGAGCAGTACTTC.

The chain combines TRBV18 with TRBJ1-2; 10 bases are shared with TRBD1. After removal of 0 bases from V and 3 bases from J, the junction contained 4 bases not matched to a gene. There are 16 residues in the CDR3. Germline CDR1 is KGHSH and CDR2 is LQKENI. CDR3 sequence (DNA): TGTGCCAGCTCACCACCGTACGGGACAGGGGACTATGGCTACACCTTC. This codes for CASSPPYGTGDYGYTF.

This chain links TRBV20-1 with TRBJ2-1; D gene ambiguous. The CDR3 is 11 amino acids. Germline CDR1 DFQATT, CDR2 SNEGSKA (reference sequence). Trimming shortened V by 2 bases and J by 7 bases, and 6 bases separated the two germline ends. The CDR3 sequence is CSARKQNEQFF. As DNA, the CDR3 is TGCAGTGCTAGAAAACAGAATGAGCAGTTCTTC.

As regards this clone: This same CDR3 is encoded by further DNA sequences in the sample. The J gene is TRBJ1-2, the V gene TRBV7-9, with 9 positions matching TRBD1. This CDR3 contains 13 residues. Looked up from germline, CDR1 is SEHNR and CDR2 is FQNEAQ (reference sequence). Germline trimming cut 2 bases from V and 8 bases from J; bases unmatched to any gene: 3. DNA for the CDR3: TGTGCCAGCAGCTTACGGACAGGGGACGGCTACACCTTC. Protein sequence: CASSLRTGDGYTF.

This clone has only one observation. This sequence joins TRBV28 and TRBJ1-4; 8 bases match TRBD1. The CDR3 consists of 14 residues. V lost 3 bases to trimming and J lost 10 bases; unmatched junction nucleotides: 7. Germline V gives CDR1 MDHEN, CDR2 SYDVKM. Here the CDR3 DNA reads TGTGCCAGCAGTTTTGTACAGGGGGTCGGAAAACTGTTTTTT. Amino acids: CASSFVQGVGKLFF.